This section outlines one T cell receptor (beta chain) sequence together with its context. The data stem from a study of blood T cell repertoires in COVID-19. Study information: Donors in the United States, Italy and Spain gave samples during acute or convalescent COVID-19.

Germline values: CDR1 MGHRA, CDR2 YSYEKL. The CDR3 is 14 amino acids. Trimming left V 0 bases short and J 0 bases short, with 5 bases between. In the source study's methods: How many nucleated cells were present was estimated from reference gene primer amplification. Only in-frame clones appear in the TCRdb table, and some are missing; sequencing was by immunoSEQ multiplex PCR. Clone size and the V and J calls come from that table; the DNA yielded D and trimming. The sample holds roughly 80,000 clones; 84% are singletons and the top ten take approximately 12%. The sequence came from a human donor in a cohort sampled during active COVID-19. The gene calls are TRBV4-1 and TRBJ1-1; D is ambiguous. The sample was peripheral blood. CDR3 coding DNA: TGCGCCAGCAGCCAAGACAGGTTGAACACTGAAGCTTTCTTT. It specifies CASSQDRLNTEAFF.